Each of the 14 T cell receptor beta chains below was sequenced from the same sample in a study of blood T cell repertoires in COVID-19. The protocol was immunoSEQ multiplex PCR, while the TCRdb copy is restricted to in-frame clones and leaves out a portion. The table has about 380,000 clones, roughly 91% seen once. Material for sequencing was PBMCs or T cells enriched from blood (not recorded which). These receptors came from a young woman who had recovered from COVID-19.

The chain links TRBV24-1 to TRBJ2-7; possibly TRBD2 for D (5 bases). V dropped 1 base and J dropped 11 bases, with 11 bases sitting between them. This CDR3 comprises 12 residues. Germline loops: CDR1 KGHDR, CDR2 SFDVKD. The CDR3: CATSDFIGRKYF. CDR3 in DNA: TGTGCCACCAGTGATTTTATTGGGAGAAAGTACTTC.

V usage is TRBV25-1 and J usage is TRBJ2-4; 7 bases map to TRBD1. The CDR3 runs to 12 residues. Trimming at V came to 5 bases and at J to 8 bases, leaving 3 bases not matched to a gene. CDR1 MGHDK and CDR2 SYGVNS come from the germline V gene. The CDR3 here is CASSYRGDIQYF. DNA for the CDR3: TGTGCCAGCAGTTACAGGGGAGACATTCAGTACTTC.

V usage is TRBV30 and J usage is TRBJ2-4; no clear D gene. This CDR3 has 12 residues. V was trimmed by 3 bases and J by 7 bases, leaving 10 bases between them. The germline CDR1 and CDR2 sequences are GTSNPN and SVGIG (reference sequence). The CDR3 is CAWSADGNIQYF. The CDR3 coding sequence is TGTGCCTGGAGCGCCGACGGGAACATTCAGTACTTC.

V is TRBV6-5 and J is TRBJ2-4; D perhaps matches TRBD2 (5 bases). Trimming removed 8 bases at V and 7 bases at J, with 15 bases between. This CDR3 contains 13 residues. The germline V gene has CDR1 MNHEY and CDR2 SVGAGI. The DNA for the CDR3 is TGTGCCAGCGGGGATGAAAGGAGGAACATTCAGTACTTC. Protein: CASGDERRNIQYF.

The rearrangement joins TRBV5-1 to TRBJ2-1; D is undetermined. Looked up from germline, CDR1 is SGHRS and CDR2 is YFSETQ. The CDR3 sequence is 12 residues long. V was shortened by 0 bases and J by 10 bases, with 8 bases between the two germline ends. The CDR3 sequence: CASSLAGGEQFF. CDR3 nucleotides: TGCGCCAGCAGCTTGGCGGGTGGGGAGCAGTTCTTC.

V is TRBV5-4 and J is TRBJ1-1; a possible D gene is TRBD1 (6 bases). This CDR3 spans 15 amino acids. Trimming pared 5 bases from V and 5 bases from J, leaving 19 bases between. Per the germline V gene, CDR1 is SGHNT and CDR2 is YYREEE (reference sequence). The CDR3 spells CASRIQGKEDTEAFF. In DNA, the CDR3 is TGTGCCAGCAGGATACAGGGTAAAGAGGATACTGAAGCTTTCTTT.

The chain combines TRBV7-2 with TRBJ2-7, with a possible D match to TRBD1 (6 bases). This CDR3 comprises 15 residues. V was shortened by 4 bases and J by 4 bases, with 17 bases between the two germline ends. CDR1 SGHTA and CDR2 FQGNSA come from the germline V gene. Written as DNA, the CDR3 is TGTGCCAGCAGCTCAACCTACAGGGATACTTACGAGCAGTACTTC. This sequence encodes CASSSTYRDTYEQYF.

The chain couples TRBV5-6 to TRBJ2-5; 12 bases map to TRBD2. Trimming took 3 bases from V and 2 from J; bases not matched to a gene: 5. The CDR3 is 16 amino acids. Germline loops: CDR1 SGHDT, CDR2 YYEEEE. In DNA, the CDR3 is TGTGCCAGCAGCTCTGCGACTAGCGGGAGTCAAGAGACCCAGTACTTC. Amino acid sequence: CASSSATSGSQETQYF.

This clone has only a few counts. The CDR3 sequence: CASSFRDRGGYTF. DNA of the CDR3: TGTGCCAGCAGCTTCCGGGACAGGGGTGGCTACACCTTC. The rearrangement joins TRBV7-2 to TRBJ1-2; 10 bases line up with TRBD1. The CDR3 has 13 amino acids. Looked up from germline, CDR1 is SGHTA and CDR2 is FQGNSA. Losses at the gene ends were 3 bases for V and 7 bases for J; bases not matched to a gene: 2.

This chain joins TRBV7-8 and TRBJ2-7; a weak D match, TRBD1 (7 bases). This CDR3 has 16 residues. Germline V lookup: CDR1 SGHVS, CDR2 FQNEAQ. Trimming cost V 2 bases and J 4 bases, with 18 bases left between them. Here the CDR3 DNA reads TGTGCCAGCAGCTTAAGGATGGCGCAGGGGGGATACGAGCAGTACTTC. It specifies CASSLRMAQGGYEQYF.

This chain connects TRBV6-5 to TRBJ2-2; D remains unclear. Germline CDR1 and CDR2: MNHEY and SVGAGI. The ends were cut back, 6 bases at V and 4 bases at J, with 12 bases in the middle. The CDR3 contains 14 residues. CDR3 residues: CASSRLGSTGELFF. The CDR3 nucleotides read TGTGCCAGCAGCCGCCTGGGCTCCACCGGGGAGCTGTTTTTT.

This sequence joins TRBV4-3 and TRBJ1-2, with D possibly TRBD1 on 6 matching bases. Germline loops: CDR1 LGHNA, CDR2 YSLEER. The CDR3 has 15 amino acids. V lost 0 bases and J lost 1, with 9 bases in between. The CDR3: CASSQETGLNYGYTF. CDR3 nucleotides: TGCGCCAGCAGCCAAGAGACAGGCCTTAACTATGGCTACACCTTC.

The chain is built from TRBV29-1 and TRBJ1-2, with D possibly matching TRBD1 (5 bases). The CDR3 is 16 amino acids. V dropped 4 bases and J dropped 5 bases, with 23 bases sitting between them. From germline, CDR1 is SQVTM and CDR2 ANQGSEA. CDR3 coding DNA: TGCAGCGTTGGTGCCGGAGGGCAGGGCCCCATGTATGGCTACACCTTC. Protein: CSVGAGGQGPMYGYTF.

The chain couples TRBV4-1 to TRBJ1-2; 8 positions agree with TRBD1. This CDR3 comprises 15 residues. The V and J ends lost 1 base and 6 bases, in that order; junction bases with no gene match: 7. The germline V gene encodes CDR1 MGHRA and CDR2 YSYEKL. CDR3 in DNA: TGCGCCAGCAGCCAAGTCCAGGGGGCGAGGGATGGCTACACCTTC. It specifies CASSQVQGARDGYTF.